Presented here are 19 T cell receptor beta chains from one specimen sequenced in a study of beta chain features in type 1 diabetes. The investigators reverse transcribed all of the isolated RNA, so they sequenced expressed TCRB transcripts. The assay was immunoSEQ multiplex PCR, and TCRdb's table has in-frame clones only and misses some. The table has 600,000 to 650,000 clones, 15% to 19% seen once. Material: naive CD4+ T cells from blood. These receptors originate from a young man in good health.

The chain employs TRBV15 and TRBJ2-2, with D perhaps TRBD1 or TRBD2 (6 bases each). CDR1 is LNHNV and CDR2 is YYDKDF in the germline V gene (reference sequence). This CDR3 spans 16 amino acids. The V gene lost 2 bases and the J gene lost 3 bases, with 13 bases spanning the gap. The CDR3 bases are TGTGCCACCAGCAGACTGTTGGGGGGCGACACCGGGGAGCTGTTTTTT. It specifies CATSRLLGGDTGELFF.

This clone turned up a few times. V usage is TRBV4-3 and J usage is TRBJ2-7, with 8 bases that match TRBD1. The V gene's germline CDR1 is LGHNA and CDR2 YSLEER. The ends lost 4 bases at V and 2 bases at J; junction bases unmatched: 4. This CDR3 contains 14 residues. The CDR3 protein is CASSRRGQAYEQYF. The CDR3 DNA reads TGCGCCAGCAGCCGCCGGGGACAGGCCTACGAGCAGTACTTC.

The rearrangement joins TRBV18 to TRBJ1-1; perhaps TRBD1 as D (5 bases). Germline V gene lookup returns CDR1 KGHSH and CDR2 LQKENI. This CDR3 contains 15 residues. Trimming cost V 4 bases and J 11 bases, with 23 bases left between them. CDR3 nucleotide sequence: TGTGCCAGCTCACGATCCCCTGGGACGTTCGACGAGGCTTTCTTT. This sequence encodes CASSRSPGTFDEAFF.

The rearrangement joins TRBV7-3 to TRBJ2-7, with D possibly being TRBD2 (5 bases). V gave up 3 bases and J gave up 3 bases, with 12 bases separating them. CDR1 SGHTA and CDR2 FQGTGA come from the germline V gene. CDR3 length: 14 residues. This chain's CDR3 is CASSFTGSGYEQYF. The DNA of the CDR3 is TGTGCCAGCAGCTTTACGGGGAGCGGCTACGAGCAGTACTTC. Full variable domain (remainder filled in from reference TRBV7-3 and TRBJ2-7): GAGVSQTPSNKVTEKGKYVELRCDPISGHTALYWYRQSLGQGPEFLIYFQGTGAADDSGLPNDRFFAVRPEGSVSTLKIQRTERGDSAVYLCASSFTGSGYEQYFGPGTRLTVT.

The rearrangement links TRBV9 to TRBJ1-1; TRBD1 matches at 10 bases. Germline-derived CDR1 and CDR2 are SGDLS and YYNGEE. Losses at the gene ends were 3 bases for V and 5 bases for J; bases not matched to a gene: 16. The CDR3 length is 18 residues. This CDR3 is CASSAEAPDRGRGTEAFF. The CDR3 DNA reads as TGTGCCAGCAGCGCCGAGGCCCCCGACAGGGGGCGAGGGACTGAAGCTTTCTTT.

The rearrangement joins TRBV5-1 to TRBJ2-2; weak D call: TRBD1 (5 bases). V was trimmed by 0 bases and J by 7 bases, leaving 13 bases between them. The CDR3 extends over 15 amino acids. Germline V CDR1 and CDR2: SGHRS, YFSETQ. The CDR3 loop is CASSLVQGRGGELFF. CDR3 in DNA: TGCGCCAGCAGCTTGGTGCAGGGCCGCGGCGGGGAGCTGTTTTTT.

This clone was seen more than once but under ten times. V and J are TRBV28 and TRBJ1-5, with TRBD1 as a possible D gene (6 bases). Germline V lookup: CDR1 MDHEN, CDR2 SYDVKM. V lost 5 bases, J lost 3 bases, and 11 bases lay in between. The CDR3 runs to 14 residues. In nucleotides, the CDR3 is TGTGCCAGCAGTACCGGACAGAACAATCAGCCCCAGCATTTT. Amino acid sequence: CASSTGQNNQPQHF.

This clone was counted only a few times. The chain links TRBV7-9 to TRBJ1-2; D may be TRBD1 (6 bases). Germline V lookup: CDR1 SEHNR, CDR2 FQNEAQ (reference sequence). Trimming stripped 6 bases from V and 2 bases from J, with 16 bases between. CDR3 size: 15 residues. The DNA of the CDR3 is TGTGCCAGCAGACTAACACAGGGACCCAACTATGGCTACACCTTC. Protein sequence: CASRLTQGPNYGYTF.

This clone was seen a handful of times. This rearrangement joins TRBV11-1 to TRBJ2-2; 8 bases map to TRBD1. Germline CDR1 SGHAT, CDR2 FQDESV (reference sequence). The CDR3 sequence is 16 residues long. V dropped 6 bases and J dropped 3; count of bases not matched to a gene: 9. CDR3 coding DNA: TGTGCCAGCAGACCTCTCCGGACAGGGCACACCGGGGAGCTGTTTTTT. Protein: CASRPLRTGHTGELFF. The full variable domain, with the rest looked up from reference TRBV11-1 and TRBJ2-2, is EAEVAQSPRYKITEKSQAVAFWCDPISGHATLYWYRQILGQGPELLVQFQDESVVDDSQLPKDRFSAERLKGVDSTLKIQPAELGDSAMYLCASRPLRTGHTGELFFGEGSRLTVL.

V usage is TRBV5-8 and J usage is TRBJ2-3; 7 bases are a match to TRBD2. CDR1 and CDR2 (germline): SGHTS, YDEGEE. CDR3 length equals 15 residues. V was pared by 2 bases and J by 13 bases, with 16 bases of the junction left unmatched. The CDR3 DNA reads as TGTGCCAGCAGCTTAAGCACAGTCCTCCCTAGCGGAGAGTATTTT. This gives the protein CASSLSTVLPSGEYF. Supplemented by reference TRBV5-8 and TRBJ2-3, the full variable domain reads EAGVTQSPTHLIKTRGQQATLRCSPISGHTSVYWYQQALGLGLQFLLWYDEGEERNRGNFPPRFSGRQFPNYSSELNVNALELEDSALYLCASSLSTVLPSGEYFGPGTRLTVL.

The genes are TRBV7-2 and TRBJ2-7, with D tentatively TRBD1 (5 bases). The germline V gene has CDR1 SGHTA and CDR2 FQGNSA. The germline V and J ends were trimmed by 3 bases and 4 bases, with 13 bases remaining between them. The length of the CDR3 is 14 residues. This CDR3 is CASSLSQGTYEQYF. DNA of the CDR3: TGTGCCAGCAGCTTGTCCCAGGGAACTTACGAGCAGTACTTC.

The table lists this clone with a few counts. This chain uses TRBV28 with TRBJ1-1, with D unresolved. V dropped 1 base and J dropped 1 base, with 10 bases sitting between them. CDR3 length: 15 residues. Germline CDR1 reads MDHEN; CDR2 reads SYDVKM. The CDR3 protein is CASSLSAGKNTEAFF. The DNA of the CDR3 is TGTGCCAGCAGTTTATCAGCCGGAAAGAACACTGAAGCTTTCTTT.

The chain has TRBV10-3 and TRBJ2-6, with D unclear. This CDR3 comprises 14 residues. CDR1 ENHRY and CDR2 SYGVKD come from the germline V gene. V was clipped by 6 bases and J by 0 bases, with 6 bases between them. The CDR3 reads CAIRGISGANVLTF. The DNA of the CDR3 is TGTGCCATCAGGGGAATCTCTGGGGCCAACGTCCTGACTTTC.

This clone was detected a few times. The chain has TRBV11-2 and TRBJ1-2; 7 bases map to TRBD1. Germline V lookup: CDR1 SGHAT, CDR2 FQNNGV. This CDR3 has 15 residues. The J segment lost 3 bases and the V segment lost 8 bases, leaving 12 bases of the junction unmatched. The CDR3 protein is CASRWLGQSHYGYTF. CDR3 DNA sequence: TGTGCCAGCCGCTGGTTGGGACAGAGCCACTATGGCTACACCTTC.

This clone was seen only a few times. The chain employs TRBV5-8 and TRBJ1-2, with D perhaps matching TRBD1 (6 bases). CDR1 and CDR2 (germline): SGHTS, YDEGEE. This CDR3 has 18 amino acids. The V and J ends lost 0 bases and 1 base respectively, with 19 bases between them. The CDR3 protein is CASSLVGNRALVNYGYTF. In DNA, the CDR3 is TGTGCCAGCAGCTTGGTCGGGAACAGGGCATTGGTTAACTATGGCTACACCTTC.

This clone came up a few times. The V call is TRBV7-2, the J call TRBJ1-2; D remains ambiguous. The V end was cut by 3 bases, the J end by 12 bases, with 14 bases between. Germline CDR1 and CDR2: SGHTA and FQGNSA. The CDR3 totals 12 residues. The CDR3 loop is CASSFNMEGHTF. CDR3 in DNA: TGTGCCAGCAGCTTCAATATGGAGGGCCACACCTTC.

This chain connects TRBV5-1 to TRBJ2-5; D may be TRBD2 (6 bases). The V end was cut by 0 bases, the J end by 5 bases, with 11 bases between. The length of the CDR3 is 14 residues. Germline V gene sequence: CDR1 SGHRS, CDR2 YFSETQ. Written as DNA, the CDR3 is TGCGCCAGCAGCTTGGCGGGGAGCGGGGAGACCCAGTACTTC. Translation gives CASSLAGSGETQYF.

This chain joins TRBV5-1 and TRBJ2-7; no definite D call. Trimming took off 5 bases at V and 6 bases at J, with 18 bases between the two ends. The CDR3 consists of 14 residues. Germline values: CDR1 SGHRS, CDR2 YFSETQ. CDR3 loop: CASSFYTSLSEQYF. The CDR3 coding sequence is TGCGCCAGCAGTTTCTATACCTCACTAAGCGAGCAGTACTTC.

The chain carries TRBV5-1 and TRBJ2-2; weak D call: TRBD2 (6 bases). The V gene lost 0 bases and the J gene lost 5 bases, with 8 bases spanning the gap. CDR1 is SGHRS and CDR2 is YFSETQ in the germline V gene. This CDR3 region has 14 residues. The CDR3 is CASSLGLETGELFF. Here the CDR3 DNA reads TGCGCCAGCAGCTTGGGACTAGAAACCGGGGAGCTGTTTTTT.